Each of the 2 T cell receptor beta chains below was sequenced from the same sample in a study of beta chain features in type 1 diabetes. Every isolated RNA sample was fully reverse transcribed, so sequencing captured expressed TCRB transcripts. The protocol was immunoSEQ multiplex PCR, while the TCRdb copy is restricted to in-frame clones and leaves out a portion. The sample has around 160,000 clones, under 60% seen once; the top ten hold under 0.45%. Sequenced: Tregs from blood. The receptors originated from a young man in good health.

This chain joins TRBV7-9 and TRBJ2-2, with D possibly TRBD1 on 5 matching bases. The V gene's germline CDR1 is SEHNR and CDR2 FQNEAQ (reference sequence). Between the trimmed V and J ends, which lost 5 bases and 6 bases, there was a span of 13 bases. This CDR3 region has 14 residues. The CDR3 sequence: CASSSQGWAGELFF. The CDR3 nucleotides are TGTGCCAGCAGCAGCCAGGGCTGGGCCGGGGAGCTGTTTTTT.

The CDR3 DNA reads TGTGCCTGGAGTGGCCTTAGGACAGCTCAAGAGACCCAGTACTTC. Translating it yields CAWSGLRTAQETQYF. This rearrangement joins TRBV30 to TRBJ2-5, with D tentatively TRBD1 (6 bases). V was pared by 1 base and J by 2 bases, with 14 bases between. CDR3 size: 15 residues. The germline CDR1 and CDR2 sequences are GTSNPN and SVGIG (reference sequence).